The clone carrying this TCR beta chain was observed a handful of times. The sample is drawn from a study of T-cell memory formation after mild COVID-19. MiXCR was run by TCRdb on the 5' RACE reads, yielding one entry per CDR3 protein. The sample holds about 140,000 distinct CDR3 sequences, approximately 25% seen once. CDR3 length: 20 residues. V was clipped by 6 bases and J by 0 bases; unmatched bases: 17. The sequenced sample was PBMCs or a T cell subset sorted from them (not recorded which). The chain employs TRBV12-3 or TRBV12-4 and TRBJ2-3; 11 bases agree with TRBD2. This receptor was obtained from an adult woman who had mild COVID-19 (a few samples of this study predate the infection). Cell type and time point are not known. The CDR3, as DNA: TGTGCCAGCAGCTCCTCCCTAGCGGGGGGCTACTCGGACAGCACAGATACGCAGTATTTT. Translation gives CASSSSLAGGYSDSTDTQYF.